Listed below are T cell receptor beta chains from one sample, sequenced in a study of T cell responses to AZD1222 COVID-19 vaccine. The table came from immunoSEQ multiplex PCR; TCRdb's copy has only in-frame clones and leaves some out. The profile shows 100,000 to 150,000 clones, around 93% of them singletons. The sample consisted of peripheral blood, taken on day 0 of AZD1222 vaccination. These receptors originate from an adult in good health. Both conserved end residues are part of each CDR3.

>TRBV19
CASCRQGREAFF
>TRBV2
CASSEGPAAISGAGTQYF
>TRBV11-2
CASSSPPPLAESTDTQYF
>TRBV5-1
CASSLDAGAYEQYF
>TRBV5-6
CARSGSGGGRPQHF
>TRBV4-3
CASSTGTGASQPQHF
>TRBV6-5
CASRPTQGWDEKLFF
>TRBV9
CASSVAAGGSTDTQYF
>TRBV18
CASSPADTQYF
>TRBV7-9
CASAPGGQEAFF
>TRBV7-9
CASSRDSLTSPLHF
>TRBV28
CASSSINSYEQYF
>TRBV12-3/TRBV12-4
CASSLTGGEKLFF
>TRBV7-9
CASILMGDTQETQYF
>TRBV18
CASSPMATGQPQHF
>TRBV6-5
CASTPGTEIEKLFF
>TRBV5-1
CASSPDSHRADTQYF
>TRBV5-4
CASSPWDRVTDTQYF
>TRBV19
CASSTDRGRIQGYGYTF
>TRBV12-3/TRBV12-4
CASSLVGYTEAFF
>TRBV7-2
CASSPRTVNYGYTF
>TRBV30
CAWSVGQFYGYTF
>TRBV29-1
CSVREGTDTQYF
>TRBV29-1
CSAVQGLNQPQHF
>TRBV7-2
CASTLLGSSYNSPLHF
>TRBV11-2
CASSFSGSSYNEQFF
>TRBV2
CASRLPGLAGVNRTYEQYF
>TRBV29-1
CSVEEMSGGRTYEQYF
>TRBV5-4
CASSGGGRREGPNYGYTF
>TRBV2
CASRLAAVDTQYF
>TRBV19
CASSISGRDGQPQHF
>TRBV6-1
CASSESTNEKLFF
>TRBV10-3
CAISDSNYNEQFF
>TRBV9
CASSPEGADTQYF
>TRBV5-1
CASSFAQGQETQYF
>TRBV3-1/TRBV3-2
CASSQRSWEGPAYEQYF
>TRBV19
CASSIEQSYNEQFF
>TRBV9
CASSVAIGPPYEQYF